Listed below are T cell receptor beta chains from one sample, sequenced in a study of blood T cell repertoires in COVID-19. The table came from immunoSEQ multiplex PCR; TCRdb's copy has only in-frame clones and leaves some out. This sample yields some 230,000 clones, of which 65% to 85% are seen a single time; 2% to 2.5% belongs to the top ten. Material for sequencing was peripheral blood. Every receptor here comes from a woman aged 55-75 years with acute or convalescent COVID-19. CDR3s include the opening cysteine and the closing phenylalanine or tryptophan. The D gene is left open where the match is weak. Clone size is not always given. Where it is, it says once, few, many or a class for expanded clones.

NA TRBJ1-4 NA TRBV30 14 CAWSVNAAGEKLFF TGTGCCTGGAGTGTAAACGCAGCAGGAGAAAAACTGTTTTTT
NA TRBJ2-5 NA TRBV29-1 12 CSVENLSGTQYF TGCAGCGTTGAAAATCTCTCGGGAACCCAGTACTTC
few TRBJ2-7 NA TRBV5-1 13 CASSLATAGEQYF TGCGCCAGCAGCTTGGCCACAGCTGGCGAGCAGTACTTC
NA TRBJ1-5 TRBD1 TRBV28 15 CASSFRGIRDQPQHF TGTGCCAGCAGTTTCAGGGGGATCCGCGATCAGCCCCAGCATTTT
NA TRBJ2-1 TRBD2 TRBV6-6 15 CASSTGTSFSREQFF TGTGCCAGCAGTACCGGGACTAGTTTTTCCCGGGAGCAGTTCTTC
NA TRBJ2-7 TRBD1 TRBV7-2 14 CASSSRTGHYEQYF TGTGCCAGCAGTTCCCGGACAGGGCACTACGAGCAGTACTTC
few TRBJ2-2 TRBD2 TRBV5-1 17 CASSLESGGANTGELFF TGCGCCAGCAGCTTGGAAAGCGGGGGCGCGAACACCGGGGAGCTGTTTTTT
NA TRBJ2-7 TRBD1 TRBV2 14 CASSRDRGPYEQYF TGTGCCAGCAGTCGGGACAGGGGGCCCTACGAGCAGTACTTC
NA TRBJ2-7 TRBD2 TRBV29-1 13 CSVLSGGPREQYF TGCAGCGTCCTTAGCGGGGGGCCAAGGGAGCAGTACTTC
NA TRBJ2-7 TRBD1 TRBV29-1 13 CSVVRDRAYEQYF TGCAGCGTTGTAAGGGACAGAGCCTACGAGCAGTACTTC